This TCR beta chain was captured in a study of blood T cell repertoires in COVID-19 (TCRdb year 2020). The study in broad terms: The collaborator samples originated in the United States, Italy and Spain and spanned the acute and convalescent phases of COVID-19. Subjects who had been exposed to COVID-19, were actively infected with it, or had recovered from it provided the deeply sampled blood TCRbeta repertoires that made up the dataset. HLA class I and class II types, where available, came from metadata supplied by the sample provider rather than from assay-based typing. The prospective study material was composed of cDNA or gDNA derived from T cells, B-cell-depleted T cells, or PBMCs. The repertoires were released in a freely available public database intended as a resource for research on the immune response to SARS-CoV-2. Samples came from the ongoing ImmuneRACE study (first 160 participants) plus 1,254 subjects from 6 global collaborators. The sample metadata nearly always contained a de-identified subject ID, COVID-19 status, age in years and sex. The investigation overall reported the following: The amount of clinical and demographic metadata varied by source and participant and was provided uncurated.

On this clone: Its antigen is still unknown. No qualities accompany the bases; no much larger clone lies one base away.

One collaborating source in Seattle enrolled patients during active infection and followed them longitudinally through the course of disease. Collaborating institutions collected whole blood in K2EDTA tubes following their own protocols. For TCRbeta analysis, collaborators shipped samples in one of three forms: frozen whole blood, isolated PBMCs, or DNA extracted from either of those sample types. TCRbeta CDR3 regions were amplified from genomic DNA using the immunoSEQ Assay, a bias-controlled multiplex PCR. The authors processed their data as follows. Within the assay, amplification of reference gene primers was used to estimate how many nucleated cells each sample contained. To quantify the absolute abundance of each unique TCRbeta CDR3 rearrangement, sequence reads were collapsed and filtered. For each sample, productive Simpson clonality was calculated as the square root of Simpson's diversity index over productive rearrangements. The source is immuneACCESS, and TCRdb retained only in-frame sequences with V and J called. Part of the clones is not carried over; for the studies checked, unresolved V genes explain less than half of this, and the remainder is unexplained. That table is the source of V, J and clone size, and D and trimming were worked out from the DNA. Present in this sample are about 200,000 clones, approximately 90% of which were seen just once. The leading ten clones occupy roughly 10% of the sample.

This receptor was taken from a woman in her forties or fifties with COVID-19, enrolled during active disease. Material for sequencing was peripheral blood.

The nucleotide sequence reads as follows: TGTGCCAGCAGTTTATCCCTCCAGGATCAGCCCCAGCATTTT. This sequence encodes CASSLSLQDQPQHF. This receptor chain uses TRBV28 and TRBJ1-5; too little of a D gene remains to name it. V loses 1 base, J loses 5 bases, and the germline ends lie 9 bases apart. CDR1 and CDR2 are drawn from the germline V gene: MDHEN, SYDVKM. From the cysteine through the phenylalanine, the CDR3 covers 14 amino acids. Only the CDR3 DNA stays, 42 bases, in frame from base 1. Full variable domain (CDR3 extended with the reference TRBV28 and TRBJ1-5 proteins): DVKVTQSSRYLVKRTGEKVFLECVQDMDHENMFWYRQDPGLGLRLIYFSYDVKMKEKGDIPEGYSVSREKKERFSLILESASTNQTSMYLCASSLSLQDQPQHFGDGTRLSIL.